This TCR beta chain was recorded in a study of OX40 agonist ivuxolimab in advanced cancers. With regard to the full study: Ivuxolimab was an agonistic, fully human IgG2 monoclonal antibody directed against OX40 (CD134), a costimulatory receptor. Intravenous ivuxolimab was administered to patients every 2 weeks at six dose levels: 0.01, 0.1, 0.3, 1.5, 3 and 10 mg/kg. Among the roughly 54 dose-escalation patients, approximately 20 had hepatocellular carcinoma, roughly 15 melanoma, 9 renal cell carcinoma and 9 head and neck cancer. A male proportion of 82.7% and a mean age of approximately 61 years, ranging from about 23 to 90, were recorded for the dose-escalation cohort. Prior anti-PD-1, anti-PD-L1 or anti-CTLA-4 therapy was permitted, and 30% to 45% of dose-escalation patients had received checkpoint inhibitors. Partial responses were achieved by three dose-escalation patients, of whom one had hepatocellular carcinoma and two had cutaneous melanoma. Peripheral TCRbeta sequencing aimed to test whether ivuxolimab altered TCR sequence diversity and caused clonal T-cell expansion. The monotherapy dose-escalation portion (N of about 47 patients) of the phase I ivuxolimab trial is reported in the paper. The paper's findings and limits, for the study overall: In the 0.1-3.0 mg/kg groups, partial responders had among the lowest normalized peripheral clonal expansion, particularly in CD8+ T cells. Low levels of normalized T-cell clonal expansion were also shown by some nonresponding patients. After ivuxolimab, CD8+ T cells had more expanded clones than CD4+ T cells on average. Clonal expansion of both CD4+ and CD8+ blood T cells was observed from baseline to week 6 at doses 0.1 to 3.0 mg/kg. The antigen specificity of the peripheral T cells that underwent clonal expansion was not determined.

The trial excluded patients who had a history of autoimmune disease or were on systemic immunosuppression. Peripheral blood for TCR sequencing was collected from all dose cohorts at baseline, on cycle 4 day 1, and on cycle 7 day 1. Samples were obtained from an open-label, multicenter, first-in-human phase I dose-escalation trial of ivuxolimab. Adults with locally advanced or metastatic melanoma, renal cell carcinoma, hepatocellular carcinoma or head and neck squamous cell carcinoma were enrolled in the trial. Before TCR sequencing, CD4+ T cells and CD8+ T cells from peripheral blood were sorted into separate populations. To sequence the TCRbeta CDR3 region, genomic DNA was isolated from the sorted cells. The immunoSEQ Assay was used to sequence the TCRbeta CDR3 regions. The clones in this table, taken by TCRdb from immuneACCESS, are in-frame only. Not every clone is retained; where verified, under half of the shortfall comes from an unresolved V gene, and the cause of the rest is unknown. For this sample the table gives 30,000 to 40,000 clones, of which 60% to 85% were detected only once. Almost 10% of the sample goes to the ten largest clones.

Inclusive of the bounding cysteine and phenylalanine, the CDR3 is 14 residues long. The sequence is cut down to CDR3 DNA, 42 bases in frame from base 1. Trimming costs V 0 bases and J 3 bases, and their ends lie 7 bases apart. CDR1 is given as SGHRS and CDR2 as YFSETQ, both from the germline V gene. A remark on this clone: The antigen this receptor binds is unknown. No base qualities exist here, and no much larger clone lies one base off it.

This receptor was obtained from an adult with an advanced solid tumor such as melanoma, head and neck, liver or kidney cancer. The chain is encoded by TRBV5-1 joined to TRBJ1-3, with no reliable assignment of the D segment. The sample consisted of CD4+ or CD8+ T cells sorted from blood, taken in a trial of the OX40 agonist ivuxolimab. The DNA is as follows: TGCGCCAGCAGCTTGGGGACGGATGGAAACACCATATATTTT. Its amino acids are CASSLGTDGNTIYF.